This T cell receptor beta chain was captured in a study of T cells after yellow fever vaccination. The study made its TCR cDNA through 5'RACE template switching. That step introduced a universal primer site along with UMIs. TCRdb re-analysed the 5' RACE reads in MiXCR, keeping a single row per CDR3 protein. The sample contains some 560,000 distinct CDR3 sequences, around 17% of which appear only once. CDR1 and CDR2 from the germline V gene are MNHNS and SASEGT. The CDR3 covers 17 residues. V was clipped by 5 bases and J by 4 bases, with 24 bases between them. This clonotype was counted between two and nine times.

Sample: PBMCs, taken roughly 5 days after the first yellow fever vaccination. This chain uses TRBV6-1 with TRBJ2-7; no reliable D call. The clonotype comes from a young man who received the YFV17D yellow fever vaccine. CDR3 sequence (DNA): TGTGCCAGCAGTCGTATGCGGAGCCCCGATCACTTTTACGAGCAGTACGTC. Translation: CASSRMRSPDHFYEQYV.